This T cell receptor (beta chain) was captured in a study of blood T cell repertoires in COVID-19. Study summary: COVID-19 samples collected from the United States, Italy and Spain covered acute and convalescent phases. T cells, B-cell-depleted T cells, or PBMCs provided the cDNA or gDNA that served as material.

V lost 6 bases and J lost 7; bases outside the gene matches: 13. The CDR3 totals 16 residues. Germline lookup yields CDR1 MNHNY and CDR2 SVGAGI (reference sequence). As processed by the authors: Using reference gene primer amplification, nucleated cell counts were estimated. TCRdb's copy holds only in-frame clones and misses some; the assay was immunoSEQ multiplex PCR. The V and J calls and clone size were taken over from that table, and D and trimming were inferred from the DNA. This table has around 150,000 clones, around nine tenths appearing once. This clone was seen just once. The receptor was isolated from a human donor in a cohort sampled during active COVID-19. Sequenced sample: peripheral blood. V and J are TRBV6-6 and TRBJ1-4; 8 bases line up with TRBD1. The CDR3 region is CASRTGQGVDAEKLFF. In DNA, the CDR3 is TGTGCCAGCAGGACAGGACAGGGCGTGGATGCTGAAAAACTGTTTTTT.